Below, 24 T cell receptor beta chains from the same sample are listed, as sequenced in a study of identical twins. One entry per CDR3 protein, called by TCRdb with MiXCR from the 5' RACE reads. Here the sample spans roughly 260,000 distinct CDR3 sequences, roughly 7.5% being singletons. A further study also used this sample, focusing on yellow fever vaccine responses in identical twins.

Sequencing was done on a sample of CD8+ T cells sorted from blood. Receptors were obtained from a woman younger than 35 in good health.

This clonotype was observed a handful of times. This chain joins TRBV10-1 and TRBJ2-1; D not certain. Trimming took off 3 bases at V and 3 bases at J, with 15 bases between the two ends. The V gene's germline CDR1 is WNHNN and CDR2 SYGVQD (reference sequence). The CDR3 is 16 amino acids. In DNA, the CDR3 is TGCGCCAGCAGTGATGTCCTGACACGAAACTACAATGAGCAGTTCTTC. This sequence encodes CASSDVLTRNYNEQFF.

This clonotype was seen at least ten times. The CDR3 DNA is TGTGCCAGCAGCCCGCTGAACACTGAAGCTTTCTTT. It yields the protein CASSPLNTEAFF. This chain joins TRBV5-8 and TRBJ1-1; no reliable D call. Germline CDR1 is SGHTS and CDR2 is YDEGEE. The CDR3 length is 12 residues. The germline V and J ends were trimmed by 4 bases and 0 bases, with 4 bases remaining between them.

In its sample, this clonotype was seen many times. The chain combines TRBV12-3 or TRBV12-4 with TRBJ2-6; TRBD1 or TRBD2 may be the D gene (5 bases each). V was shortened by 3 bases and J by 2 bases, with 14 bases between the two germline ends. This CDR3 has 17 amino acids. The CDR3: CASSFEWGLAGANVLTF. Written as DNA, the CDR3 is TGTGCCAGCAGTTTCGAATGGGGGTTGGCTGGGGCCAACGTCCTGACTTTC.

This clonotype was recorded once. This rearrangement joins TRBV12-3 or TRBV12-4 to TRBJ2-3; no clear D gene. V was shortened by 6 bases and J by 4 bases, with 11 bases between the two germline ends. CDR3 length: 13 amino acids. Written as DNA, the CDR3 is TGTGCCAGCAGCTTCAACCACGCAGATACGCAGTATTTT. It specifies CASSFNHADTQYF.

The genes are TRBV6-2 or TRBV6-3 and TRBJ1-2; no reliable D call. The germline gives CDR1 MNHEY, CDR2 SVGEGT. Trimming took 5 bases from V and 3 from J, leaving 13 bases between them. The CDR3 consists of 14 residues. Here the CDR3 DNA reads TGTGCCAGCAGTAACAGAGGGTACGACTATGGCTACACCTTC. The encoded protein is CASSNRGYDYGYTF.

The rearrangement links TRBV20-1 to TRBJ2-2; 7 bases match TRBD1. The J segment lost 4 bases and the V segment lost 6 bases, leaving 8 bases of the junction unmatched. CDR1 is DFQATT and CDR2 is SNEGSKA in the germline V gene (reference sequence). The CDR3 has 14 residues. CDR3 DNA sequence: TGCAGTGCAAACAGGGGTATGGGCACCGGGGAGCTGTTTTTT. This sequence encodes CSANRGMGTGELFF.

This clonotype was recorded a few times. The rearrangement uses TRBV13 and TRBJ2-3, with 9 bases lining up with TRBD2. The CDR3 is 20 amino acids. Germline V gives CDR1 PRHDT, CDR2 FYEKMQ (reference sequence). The J segment lost 2 bases and the V segment lost 3 bases, leaving 18 bases of the junction unmatched. The CDR3 DNA follows: TGTGCCAGCAGCTTGGATTCTCCCCCGGTAGCGGGGGAGATCACAGATACGCAGTATTTT. This sequence encodes CASSLDSPPVAGEITDTQYF. The whole variable domain, filled in from reference TRBV13 and TRBJ2-3, reads AAGVIQSPRHLIKEKRETATLKCYPIPRHDTVYWYQQGPGQDPQFLISFYEKMQSDKGSIPDRFSAQQFSDYHSELNMSSLELGDSALYFCASSLDSPPVAGEITDTQYFGPGTRLTVL.

This clonotype was seen only a few times. The genes are TRBV20-1 and TRBJ2-3, with TRBD2 matching 7 bases. The CDR3 has 15 residues. Germline lookup yields CDR1 DFQATT and CDR2 SNEGSKA (reference sequence). This CDR3 is CSTMGGLDSTDTQYF. The CDR3 bases are TGCAGCACTATGGGCGGACTAGACAGCACAGATACGCAGTATTTT.

This chain connects TRBV5-5 to TRBJ1-1; 10 bases align to TRBD1. Germline assignment: CDR1 SGHKS and CDR2 YYEKEE (reference sequence). The CDR3 has 15 amino acids. With V trimmed by 3 bases and J by 4 bases, 6 bases remained unmatched. In DNA, the CDR3 is TGTGCCAGCAGCTGGACAGGGGGTCGACCCACTGAAGCTTTCTTT. Translating gives CASSWTGGRPTEAFF.

There are many counts of this clonotype. The chain is built from TRBV28 and TRBJ2-1; possible D gene TRBD1, 6 bases. V gave up 6 bases and J gave up 14 bases, with 17 bases separating them. Germline assignment: CDR1 MDHEN and CDR2 SYDVKM. The CDR3 has 12 residues. The CDR3 DNA is TGTGCCAGCAGCCCCGGGACAAGCCCGGAGTTCTTC. Its translation: CASSPGTSPEFF.

V gene TRBV2 combines with J gene TRBJ2-1, with 7 positions matching TRBD1. Per germline, CDR1 SNHLY and CDR2 FYNNEI. This CDR3 has 15 residues. V lost 4 bases, J lost 1 base, and 4 bases stayed unmatched. The CDR3 region is CASSGGRGSYNEQFF. In DNA form, the CDR3 reads TGTGCCAGCAGTGGGGGCAGGGGGTCCTACAATGAGCAGTTCTTC.

This clonotype was detected only a few times. V is TRBV11-2 and J is TRBJ1-5; D gene ambiguous. Germline lookup yields CDR1 SGHAT and CDR2 FQNNGV. The CDR3 contains 14 residues. V dropped 3 bases and J dropped 6 bases, with 12 bases sitting between them. This CDR3 is CASSLEGSAQPQHF. CDR3 in DNA: TGTGCCAGCAGCTTGGAAGGGTCGGCTCAGCCCCAGCATTTT.

This clonotype appeared many times. The chain couples TRBV25-1 to TRBJ2-7, with D unresolved. This CDR3 has 13 residues. From germline, CDR1 is MGHDK and CDR2 SYGVNS. V lost 4 bases, J lost 5 bases, and 12 bases lay in between. For the CDR3, the DNA is TGTGCCAGCAGTGTTGGTTTTGGGGACGAGCAGTACTTC. It specifies CASSVGFGDEQYF.

This clonotype was seen a few times. The V call is TRBV7-9, the J call TRBJ2-2; no firm D call. Looked up from germline, CDR1 is SEHNR and CDR2 is FQNEAQ (reference sequence). Trimming cost V 4 bases and J 1 base, with 7 bases left between them. CDR3 length: 14 residues. The CDR3 is CASSSGQNTGELFF. The CDR3 coding sequence is TGTGCCAGCAGCTCGGGCCAGAACACCGGGGAGCTGTTTTTT.

This chain joins TRBV5-6 and TRBJ2-7, with D perhaps TRBD2 (6 bases). Trimming shortened V by 4 bases and J by 4 bases, and 24 bases separated the two germline ends. CDR1 and CDR2 from the germline V gene are SGHDT and YYEEEE. The CDR3 spans 17 residues. This CDR3 is CASSLGTLWSGSYEQYV. CDR3 nucleotide sequence: TGTGCCAGCAGCCTGGGGACCCTCTGGTCCGGGAGTTACGAGCAGTACGTC.

The V gene is TRBV6-5, the J gene TRBJ2-5; 12 nucleotides match TRBD1. V dropped 4 bases and J dropped 5; count of bases not matched to a gene: 5. The germline V gene has CDR1 MNHEY and CDR2 SVGAGI. This CDR3 region has 15 residues. CDR3 nucleotide sequence: TGTGCCAGCAGTTCCGGGACAGGGGGCGGGGAGACCCAGTACTTC. As protein: CASSSGTGGGETQYF.

J is TRBJ1-1 and V is TRBV28, with D perhaps matching TRBD1 (6 bases). This CDR3 has 17 amino acids. The ends were cut back, 3 bases at V and 0 bases at J, with 17 bases in the middle. The germline CDR1 and CDR2 sequences are MDHEN and SYDVKM. The CDR3 is CASSLGHPAIMNTEAFF. The CDR3 region has the DNA TGTGCCAGCAGTTTGGGACACCCCGCTATCATGAACACTGAAGCTTTCTTT.

CDR3 coding DNA: TGTGCCAGCGTCGGGGCCTGGGGCACAGATACGCAGTATTTT. Protein sequence: CASVGAWGTDTQYF. The V and J genes are TRBV13 and TRBJ2-3, with D possibly being TRBD1 or TRBD2 (5 bases each). The V end lost 8 bases, the J end lost 1 base, and 13 bases lay between the germline ends. Germline CDR1 PRHDT, CDR2 FYEKMQ (reference sequence). The CDR3 covers 14 residues.

The chain employs TRBV19 and TRBJ2-7, with D possibly TRBD1 on 6 matching bases. Trimming took off 3 bases at V and 5 bases at J, with 17 bases between the two ends. The CDR3 loop spans 15 amino acids. The V gene's germline CDR1 is LNHDA and CDR2 SQIVND (reference sequence). The CDR3 coding sequence is TGTGCCAGTAGTATCGGGGTGTACAGGGCGAACGAGCAGTACTTC. Residues: CASSIGVYRANEQYF.

This clonotype was picked up a small number of times. This chain joins TRBV2 and TRBJ1-1; possible D gene TRBD1, 6 bases. This CDR3 spans 15 amino acids. Germline loops: CDR1 SNHLY, CDR2 FYNNEI. V dropped 6 bases and J dropped 1 base, with 15 bases sitting between them. The CDR3 sequence is CASRRGKYKNTEAFF. DNA of the CDR3: TGTGCCAGCAGAAGGGGGAAGTACAAGAACACTGAAGCTTTCTTT.

This clonotype showed up just a few times. The chain is built from TRBV2 and TRBJ1-2; TRBD1 agrees at 7 bases. This CDR3 has 13 residues. From germline, CDR1 is SNHLY and CDR2 FYNNEI. With V trimmed by 9 bases and J by 4 bases, 8 bases remained unmatched. CDR3 region: CASCLGQLYGYTF. CDR3 nucleotides: TGTGCCAGTTGCTTGGGACAGCTCTATGGCTACACCTTC.

This clonotype has ten or more counts. V gene TRBV7-9 combines with J gene TRBJ2-1; D possibly corresponds to TRBD2 (6 bases). From germline, CDR1 is SEHNR and CDR2 FQNEAQ (reference sequence). Trimming pared 2 bases from V and 5 bases from J, leaving 16 bases between. The CDR3 is 16 amino acids. The CDR3 spells CASSLSGVEKDNEQFF. The DNA for the CDR3 is TGTGCCAGCAGCTTATCGGGAGTTGAGAAAGACAATGAGCAGTTCTTC. Drawing the rest from reference TRBV7-9 and TRBJ2-1, the complete variable domain is DTGVSQNPRHKITKRGQNVTFRCDPISEHNRLYWYRQTLGQGPEFLTYFQNEAQLEKSRLLSDRFSAERPKGSFSTLEIQRTEQGDSAMYLCASSLSGVEKDNEQFFGPGTRLTVL.

This chain joins TRBV15 and TRBJ2-1; a possible D gene is TRBD1 (7 bases). The V gene lost 0 bases and the J gene lost 4 bases, with 28 bases spanning the gap. The V gene's germline CDR1 is LNHNV and CDR2 YYDKDF (reference sequence). This CDR3 has 21 residues. CDR3 in amino acids: CATSRDRGDPVRGAGYNEQFF. The CDR3 DNA sequence: TGTGCCACCAGCAGAGATAGGGGTGATCCGGTCAGGGGGGCAGGATACAATGAGCAGTTCTTC.

This clonotype has at least ten counts. The chain carries TRBV12-3 or TRBV12-4 and TRBJ2-3, with D unresolved. CDR3 size: 11 residues. V lost 6 bases and J lost 1, with 2 bases in between. CDR3 sequence reads: CASRGTDTQYF. Here the CDR3 DNA reads TGTGCCAGCAGGGGCACAGATACGCAGTATTTT.